The 31 T cell receptor beta chains given below trace back to one sample, sequenced in a study of tumor-infiltrating lymphocytes in primary liver carcinoma. A constant-region primer served to make TCR beta cDNA from roughly 500 ng total RNA. Three nested multiplex PCR rounds of slightly modified ARM-PCR generated TCR beta libraries. It was with TRBV1-TRBV30 forward primers and a C-beta reverse primer that the first two PCR rounds were run, at roughly 11 cycles each. TCRdb independently ran MiXCR on the multiplex PCR reads; one entry per CDR3 protein. The sample includes 100,000 to 150,000 distinct CDR3 sequences, 50% to 80% of them seen just once. Each 20-30 mg portion of unsorted bulk tissue served as the source for co-extraction of RNA and DNA. The sequenced material came from liver tumor tissue from sampling region 3. Stated subset: tumor region T3, left-lateral pole. The receptors shown here come from a woman aged 60 to 75 with primary liver carcinoma and hepatitis B virus infection.

The chain links TRBV12-3 or TRBV12-4 to TRBJ2-2; tentatively, D is TRBD1 (7 bases). The V end was cut by 11 bases, the J end by 14 bases, with 21 bases between. The CDR3 runs 12 residues. The CDR3: CAGYRGTGGLFF. In nucleotides, the CDR3 is TGTGCCGGATACAGGGGCACCGGGGGACTGTTTTTT.

This clonotype showed up many times. The chain combines TRBV6-1 with TRBJ2-6; possibly TRBD1 for D (5 bases). Deletions cut 4 bases from V and 2 bases from J, with 15 bases between. Germline values: CDR1 MNHNS, CDR2 SASEGT. The CDR3 length is 17 residues. CDR3 amino acids: CASSGGSRGAGANVLTF. The CDR3, as DNA: TGTGCCAGCAGTGGGGGCTCGCGAGGCGCTGGGGCCAACGTCCTGACTTTC.

This clonotype has a single count. The junction departs from germline at one end; a sequencing error may be responsible. The genes are TRBV11-2 and TRBJ2-3; D might be TRBD2 (7 bases). Looked up from germline, CDR1 is SGHAT and CDR2 is FQNNGV. The CDR3 loop spans 19 amino acids. This chain's CDR3 is CASSPERGGDSGRTDTRYF. The CDR3 nucleotides are TGTGCCAGCAGCCCCGAGAGGGGGGGAGATAGCGGCCGTACAGATACGCGGTATTTT.

Concerning this clonotype itself: One end of the junction does not line up with germline, which may come from a read error. The V and J genes are TRBV6-1 and TRBJ2-3; 7 bases agree with TRBD1. From germline, CDR1 is MNHNS and CDR2 SASEGT. The CDR3 is 15 amino acids. CDR3 DNA sequence: TGTGCCAACAGAGTAGGTGACAGGGTTACAGATACGCAGTATTTC. Its translation is CANRVGDRVTDTQYF.

This clonotype was detected many times. A junction boundary mismatches the germline segment, possibly from a read error. J is TRBJ1-5 and V is TRBV2; TRBD1 is a possible D gene (6 bases). Per germline, CDR1 SNHLY and CDR2 FYNNEI. CDR3 size: 13 residues. The DNA of the CDR3 is TGCGCCAGCAGTGCACAGGGAAATCAGCCCCAGCATTTT. Amino acids: CASSAQGNQPQHF.

On this clonotype itself: A much larger clone sits a single nucleotide away, making a read error possible. The chain is built from TRBV28 and TRBJ2-5; the D call may be TRBD1 or TRBD2 (5 bases each). Per germline, CDR1 MDHEN and CDR2 SYDVKM. V was shortened by 6 bases and J by 7 bases, with 18 bases between the two germline ends. The CDR3 totals 14 residues. The CDR3 DNA reads as TGTGCCAGCAGGAGGGACCCTGGACCAGGGACCCAGTACTTC. This codes for CASRRDPGPGTQYF.

At least ten counts were recorded for this clonotype. Here the CDR3 DNA reads TGTGCCAGCAGTGTGAGGGACAGGGGTGGCAATGAGCAGTTCTTC. This gives the protein CASSVRDRGGNEQFF. The J gene is TRBJ2-1, the V gene TRBV6-1; 10 nucleotides align to TRBD1. The CDR3 has 15 residues. J was trimmed by 6 bases and V by 4 bases; bases with no gene match: 6. CDR1 is MNHNS and CDR2 is SASEGT in the germline V gene.

This clonotype appeared many times. The chain has TRBV6-5 and TRBJ1-2; D may be TRBD1 (5 bases). The CDR3 contains 13 residues. Germline V gene sequence: CDR1 MNHEY, CDR2 SVGAGI. Trimming shortened V by 5 bases and J by 6 bases, and 13 bases separated the two germline ends. The CDR3 region is CASSTTGVDGYTF. CDR3 in DNA: TGTGCCAGCAGTACGACGGGGGTTGATGGCTACACCTTC.

As for this clonotype: A single base separates this from a much larger clone, so it may be a read error. The chain carries TRBV4-2 and TRBJ2-4, with TRBD1 as a possible D gene (5 bases). CDR1 and CDR2 (germline): LGHNA, YNFKEQ. CDR3 length: 14 residues. The CDR3 nucleotides read TGTGCCAGCAGCCAAGTAGTGGACAAAAACATTCACTACTTC. It translates to CASSQVVDKNIHYF.

Regarding this clonotype: An end of the junction does not agree with germline; a read error may underlie this. The chain is built from TRBV6-2 or TRBV6-3 and TRBJ2-7; D not resolved. Per germline, CDR1 MNHEY and CDR2 SVGEGT. The CDR3 consists of 12 residues. Written as DNA, the CDR3 is TGTGCCAGTAGTTCTCTCTCCTACGGGCAGTACTTC. As protein: CASSSLSYGQYF.

V and J are TRBV4-1 and TRBJ1-3, with TRBD1 as a possible D gene (5 bases). The ends were cut back, 6 bases at V and 1 base at J, with 10 bases in the middle. The germline CDR1 and CDR2 sequences are MGHRA and YSYEKL. The CDR3 is 14 amino acids. CDR3 amino acids: CASSQQDSGNTIYF. The CDR3 nucleotides read TGCGCCAGCAGTCAACAGGATTCTGGAAACACCATATATTTT.

The chain couples TRBV11-2 to TRBJ1-6, with D possibly matching TRBD1 (5 bases). This CDR3 is 13 amino acids long. Germline CDR1 reads SGHAT; CDR2 reads FQNNGV. Trimming stripped 0 bases from V and 13 bases from J, with 10 bases between. CDR3 in DNA: TGTGCCAGCAGCTTAGATCGGGGCTCGCCCCTCCACTTT. It translates to CASSLDRGSPLHF.

J is TRBJ1-5 and V is TRBV11-2; D unclear. V lost 2 bases to trimming and J lost 10 bases, with 12 bases between them. This CDR3 contains 13 residues. From germline, CDR1 is SGHAT and CDR2 FQNNGV. The CDR3 coding sequence is TGTGCCAGCAGCTTAACGAACAATGAACCCCAGCATTTT. Translated: CASSLTNNEPQHF.

Regarding this clonotype: The conserved final phenylalanine or tryptophan is absent from the CDR3, which likely points to a read error. The V gene is TRBV7-9, the J gene TRBJ2-5; D is ambiguous. The V end lost 7 bases, the J end lost 1 base, and 16 bases lay between the germline ends. This CDR3 is 15 amino acids long. Germline CDR1 is SEHNR and CDR2 is FQNEAQ (reference sequence). CDR3 nucleotide sequence: TGTGCCAGCACCATCAGACAAAGCCCCCAAGAGACCCAGTACATC. This codes for CASTIRQSPQETQYI.

By frequency in the sample, this clonotype is medium-sized (0.01 to 0.1%). The CDR3, as DNA: TGTGCCAGCAGCCGGGGGGACTCCTACAATGAGCAGTTCTTC. Its translation: CASSRGDSYNEQFF. The chain couples TRBV4-2 to TRBJ2-1, with D possibly being TRBD2 (6 bases). V was trimmed by 4 bases and J by 0 bases, leaving 7 bases between them. This CDR3 has 14 residues. Germline V lookup: CDR1 LGHNA, CDR2 YNFKEQ.

The gene calls are TRBV11-2 and TRBJ2-3; D not resolved. The V gene's germline CDR1 is SGHAT and CDR2 FQNNGV. CDR3 length equals 13 residues. V lost 8 bases and J lost 0, with 9 bases in between. CDR3 coding DNA: TGTGCCAGCTTAGTTGGGAGCACAGATACGCAGTATTTT. Amino acid sequence: CASLVGSTDTQYF.

A word on this clonotype: A much larger clone lies one base from this, so it may be a read error. V usage is TRBV5-6 and J usage is TRBJ2-1; the D call may be TRBD1 or TRBD2 (5 bases each). The V end was cut by 0 bases, the J end by 6 bases, with 13 bases between. This CDR3 contains 15 residues. CDR1 and CDR2 from the germline V gene are SGHDT and YYEEEE. CDR3 coding DNA: TGTGCCAGCAGCTTGGGTTTCGTGGGGGTCAATGAGCAGTTCTTC. Translated: CASSLGFVGVNEQFF.

A remark on this clonotype: The junction departs from germline at one end; a sequencing error may be responsible. This chain links TRBV11-2 with TRBJ2-5; D is ambiguous. The CDR3 sequence is 13 residues long. Looked up from germline, CDR1 is SGHAT and CDR2 is FQNNGV. The CDR3 sequence: CASSLWESQDQYF. The CDR3 DNA reads TGTGCCAGCAGCTTATGGGAATCTCAGGACCAGTACTTT.

Concerning this clonotype: The conserved phenylalanine or tryptophan normally closing the CDR3 is absent here, so this likely arose from a read error. This chain uses TRBV11-3 with TRBJ2-1, with TRBD2 as a possible D gene (6 bases). Per the germline V gene, CDR1 is SGHNT and CDR2 is YENEEA. The CDR3 is made up of 17 amino acids. The CDR3 nucleotides read TGTGCCAACAGCTCCCGGAGGGCGCGGACCATGGGCAATGAGCAGTTCCTC. It yields the protein CANSSRRARTMGNEQFL.

The rearrangement uses TRBV29-1 and TRBJ2-3; unclear D gene. The CDR3 extends over 10 amino acids. Trimming pared 8 bases from V and 7 bases from J, leaving 10 bases between. From germline, CDR1 is SQVTM and CDR2 ANQGSEA. CDR3: CSTDTHTQYF. For the CDR3, the DNA is TGCAGCACAGATACACATACGCAGTATTTT.

Remarks on this clonotype: Because the CDR3 is missing its conserved closing phenylalanine or tryptophan, this is likely a read error. This sequence joins TRBV29-1 and TRBJ1-1; D ambiguous. The CDR3 is 14 residues long. The germline CDR1 and CDR2 sequences are SQVTM and ANQGSEA. DNA of the CDR3: TGCAGCGTTGAAGTTCATTTCCAGAACACTGAGGCTTTCATT. Its protein product is CSVEVHFQNTEAFI.

This clonotype was recorded many times. The chain combines TRBV18 with TRBJ2-3, with TRBD2 identical over 8 bases. The CDR3 covers 17 residues. Germline V gene data show CDR1 as KGHSH and CDR2 as LQKENI. V trimming: 1 base; J trimming: 4 bases; junction bases outside the gene matches: 10. CDR3 amino acids: CASSPRSSGSYADTQYF. The CDR3 nucleotides read TGTGCCAGCTCACCACGGTCGAGCGGGAGTTACGCAGATACGCAGTATTTT.

This clonotype came up many times. The genes are TRBV12-3 or TRBV12-4 and TRBJ2-4, with D possibly matching TRBD2 (6 bases). The length of the CDR3 is 19 residues. V gave up 0 bases and J gave up 0 bases, with 18 bases separating them. CDR3 coding DNA: TGTGCCAGCAGTTTAGCGCGGCAGGCCTGGGGACTAGCCAAAAACATTCAGTACTTC. Its translation: CASSLARQAWGLAKNIQYF.

This clonotype was seen at least ten times. J is TRBJ1-2 and V is TRBV6-5; 9 bases map to TRBD1. Germline V gene data show CDR1 as MNHEY and CDR2 as SVGAGI. V gave up 6 bases and J gave up 7 bases; unmatched junction bases: 9. The CDR3 spans 14 residues. The CDR3 region is CASSRQGGKGGYTF. DNA for the CDR3: TGTGCCAGCAGCAGACAGGGGGGTAAAGGTGGCTACACCTTC.

A remark on this clonotype: The junction shows a germline mismatch at one end, possibly a read error. The V and J genes are TRBV5-1 and TRBJ1-1, with unresolved D. The CDR3 loop spans 15 amino acids. CDR1 is SGHRS, CDR2 YFSETQ, per germline. The CDR3 nucleotides read TGCGCCAGCAACTTGGAAAGATACATGAACGCTGAAGCTTTCTTT. This codes for CASNLERYMNAEAFF.

Concerning this clonotype: This could be a read error, since a much larger clone is one nucleotide away. This rearrangement joins TRBV6-5 to TRBJ2-1, with TRBD2 identical over 8 bases. Germline CDR1 is MNHEY and CDR2 is SVGAGI. The CDR3 has 14 residues. In DNA form, the CDR3 reads TGTGCCAGCAGTTATGGAGCGGGGGTCAATGAGCAGCTCTTC. This codes for CASSYGAGVNEQLF.

In the case of this clonotype: At one boundary the junction diverges from the germline segment, which might be a read error. CDR3 DNA: TGTGCCAGCGGCTTAGTGCGTGGGGCGGGAATATTTCAGTACTTC. Translated, it gives CASGLVRGAGIFQYF. This sequence joins TRBV11-2 and TRBJ2-4; a weak D match, TRBD2 (6 bases). The CDR3 consists of 15 residues. The germline CDR1 and CDR2 sequences are SGHAT and FQNNGV. Based on the CDR3 plus reference TRBV11-2 and TRBJ2-4, the full variable domain is EAGVAQSPRYKIIEKRQSVAFWCNPISGHATLYWYQQILGQGPKLLIQFQNNGVVDDSQLPKDRFSAERLKGVDSTLKIQPAKLEDSAVYLCASGLVRGAGIFQYFGAGTRLSVL.

V usage is TRBV29-1 and J usage is TRBJ2-1; D remains ambiguous. Trimming took 0 bases from V and 7 from J, leaving 16 bases between them. CDR3 length: 15 amino acids. The germline gives CDR1 SQVTM, CDR2 ANQGSEA. This chain's CDR3 is CSVEDGFFMGNEQFF. CDR3 bases: TGCAGCGTTGAAGACGGGTTTTTCATGGGGAATGAGCAGTTCTTC.

Details on this clonotype: This may arise from a read error, as a much more abundant clone is one base away. The conserved phenylalanine or tryptophan normally closing the CDR3 is absent here, so this likely arose from a read error. The chain links TRBV5-1 to TRBJ2-5; no definite D call. The CDR3 sequence is 13 residues long. CDR1 SGHRS and CDR2 YFSETQ come from the germline V gene. The V end lost 4 bases, the J end lost 4 bases, and 11 bases lay between the germline ends. CDR3 DNA: TGCGCCAGCAGCCTCAGACCAGGAGAGACCCAGTACTAC. Protein: CASSLRPGETQYY.

This clonotype has a handful of counts. As the CDR3 is not closed by the conserved phenylalanine or tryptophan, this likely results from a read error. This chain uses TRBV6-2 or TRBV6-3 with TRBJ2-7; 12 nucleotides match TRBD1. The CDR3 runs to 14 residues. The germline V gene has CDR1 MNHEY and CDR2 SVGEGT. CDR3 amino acids: CASSPGTGGDEQYL. CDR3 sequence (DNA): TGTGCTAGCAGCCCCGGGACAGGGGGCGACGAGCAGTACCTC.

This clonotype was detected many times. J is TRBJ2-5 and V is TRBV28; D gene unclear. The germline V and J ends were trimmed by 6 bases and 1 base, with 9 bases remaining between them. Germline V gives CDR1 MDHEN, CDR2 SYDVKM. The CDR3 sequence is 13 residues long. The DNA for the CDR3 is TGTGCCAGCAGCCCGCGCCCCCAAGAGACCCAGTACTTC. Amino acid sequence: CASSPRPQETQYF.